This T cell receptor (beta chain) came from a study of blood T cell repertoires in COVID-19. Across the whole study: PBMCs, B-cell-depleted T cells, or T cells were the source of the cDNA or gDNA that made up the material.

Method: immunoSEQ multiplex PCR; TCRdb's copy keeps in-frame clones and lacks some. The table has tens of thousands of clones, more than 90% seen once. This receptor was obtained from a man aged 60-69 years with active or convalescent COVID-19. Input material: peripheral blood.

CDR3 sequence (DNA): TGTGCCATCAAAAAGGGGGATACTGAAGCTTTCTTT. Its protein is CAIKKGDTEAFF. J is TRBJ1-1 and V is TRBV10-3; tentatively, D is TRBD1 (6 bases). The length of the CDR3 is 12 residues. Germline CDR1 reads ENHRY; CDR2 reads SYGVKD. The germline V and J ends were trimmed by 7 bases and 5 bases, with 11 bases remaining between them.